The 8 T cell receptor beta chains in this list originate from one sample, sequenced in a study of T-cell memory formation after mild COVID-19. In TCRdb, the 5' RACE reads were re-called with MiXCR into one record per CDR3 protein. This sample has roughly 480,000 distinct CDR3 sequences, with about 23% found just once. Sequencing was done on a sample of PBMCs or a T cell subset sorted from them (not recorded which). The receptor set was obtained from an adult woman who had mild COVID-19 (a few samples of this study predate the infection). Cell type and time point are not known.

The gene calls are TRBV4-3 and TRBJ1-2; D call uncertain. The CDR3 has 15 residues. V lost 0 bases and J 4 bases, leaving 12 bases between the germline ends. Germline V gene sequence: CDR1 LGHNA, CDR2 YSLEER. CDR3 DNA sequence: TGCGCCAGCAGCCAAGAAATGCCGTTACGCTATGGCTACACCTTC. The encoded protein is CASSQEMPLRYGYTF.

This chain links TRBV5-1 with TRBJ1-2, with a weak D call TRBD1 (5 bases). There are 13 residues in the CDR3. Between the trimmed V and J ends, which lost 1 base and 7 bases, there was a span of 11 bases. CDR1 SGHRS and CDR2 YFSETQ come from the germline V gene. The CDR3 loop reads CASSLSDSGGYTF. The CDR3 nucleotides are TGCGCCAGCAGCTTGAGTGACAGCGGTGGCTACACCTTC.

There are a few counts of this clonotype. V gene TRBV7-8 combines with J gene TRBJ2-7; 10 bases map to TRBD2. Germline CDR1 and CDR2: SGHVS and FQNEAQ. This CDR3 has 15 residues. The V and J ends lost 10 bases and 4 bases, in that order; junction bases with no gene match: 13. CDR3 nucleotide sequence: TGTGCCACAAAAATGCTAGCGGGAGAAGGTTACGAGCAGTACTTC. Protein: CATKMLAGEGYEQYF.

A single count supports this clonotype. The chain links TRBV19 to TRBJ2-3, with a tentative D call TRBD1 (5 bases). The germline CDR1 and CDR2 sequences are LNHDA and SQIVND (reference sequence). V gave up 10 bases and J gave up 5 bases, with 31 bases separating them. The CDR3 totals 18 residues. CDR3 protein: CATRYRKQGLNQRDTQYF. In DNA, the CDR3 is TGTGCCACCAGATACAGGAAGCAAGGGCTGAATCAGAGAGATACGCAGTATTTT.

The chain couples TRBV7-3 to TRBJ2-3; D gene uncertain. This CDR3 is built from 13 residues. V was cut by 5 bases and J by 1 base, with 7 bases left in between. Germline CDR1 and CDR2: SGHTA and FQGTGA. CDR3 in amino acids: CASSIQRTDTQYF. For the CDR3, the DNA is TGTGCCAGCAGCATACAGCGCACAGATACGCAGTATTTT.

This clonotype was seen only a few times. The V and J genes are TRBV6-1 and TRBJ2-7; a possible D gene is TRBD1 (6 bases). The CDR3 consists of 11 residues. V lost 7 bases to trimming and J lost 4 bases, with 8 bases between them. Germline V lookup: CDR1 MNHNS, CDR2 SASEGT. Here the CDR3 DNA reads TGTGCCAGCACCAGGGGTTACGAGCAGTACTTC. This gives the protein CASTRGYEQYF.

V usage is TRBV12-3 or TRBV12-4 and J usage is TRBJ1-5; D remains ambiguous. With 6 bases removed from V and 10 bases from J, the gap between germline ends came to 13 bases. The CDR3 is made up of 12 amino acids. As DNA, the CDR3 is TGTGCCAGCAGCCCTCCCGGGTCCCCCCAGCATTTT. It codes for CASSPPGSPQHF.

This chain joins TRBV5-1 and TRBJ2-1; 9 nucleotides agree with TRBD2. V dropped 0 bases and J dropped 5; count of bases not matched to a gene: 15. Germline-derived CDR1 and CDR2 are SGHRS and YFSETQ. CDR3 size: 19 residues. CDR3 amino acids: CASSLVPRPPAGGHNEQFF. CDR3 in DNA: TGCGCCAGCAGCTTGGTACCTCGACCTCCAGCGGGGGGCCACAATGAGCAGTTCTTC.